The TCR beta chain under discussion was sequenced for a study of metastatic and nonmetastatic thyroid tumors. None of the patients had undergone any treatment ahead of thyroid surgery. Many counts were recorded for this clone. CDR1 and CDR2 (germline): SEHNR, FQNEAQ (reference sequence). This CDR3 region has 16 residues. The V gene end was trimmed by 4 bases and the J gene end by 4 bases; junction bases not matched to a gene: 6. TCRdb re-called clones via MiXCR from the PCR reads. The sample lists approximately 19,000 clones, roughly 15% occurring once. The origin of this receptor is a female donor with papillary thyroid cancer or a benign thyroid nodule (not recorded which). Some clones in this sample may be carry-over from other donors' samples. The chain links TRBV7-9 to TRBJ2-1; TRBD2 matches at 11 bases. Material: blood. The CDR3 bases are TGTGCCAGCAGCTGGCTGACTAGCGGGATTTACAATGAGCAGTTCTTC. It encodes CASSWLTSGIYNEQFF.